These T cell receptor beta chains were read from a single sample in a study of cytomegalovirus exposure and HLA in healthy donors. Sequencing was performed with immunoSEQ multiplex PCR; in TCRdb, only in-frame clones are kept and a portion is missing. The sample has around 110,000 clones, roughly three quarters seen once; the top ten hold 1.6%. The material sequenced was PBMCs. The origin of the receptors is a woman under 30 in good health and CMV-seronegative. CDR3s include the opening cysteine and the closing phenylalanine or tryptophan. The D gene is left open where the match is weak. The size entry is marked missing in some rows and otherwise reads once, few, many or a size class.

d_call,v_call,j_call,clone_size,cdr3_nt,cdr3_aa
NA,TRBV7-9,TRBJ1-3,NA,TGTGCCAGCAGCCCCAGACAGGCGTTCTCTGGAAACACCATATATTTT,CASSPRQAFSGNTIYF
TRBD1,TRBV6-5,TRBJ2-7,NA,TGTGCCAGCAGTTACTGGGACAGGGGCCACGAGCAGTACTTC,CASSYWDRGHEQYF
TRBD1,TRBV6-1,TRBJ1-3,NA,TGTGCCAGCAGTGCCCCCCCAGGAGGGACAGGGAGAAACACCATATATTTT,CASSAPPGGTGRNTIYF
NA,TRBV7-2,TRBJ2-7,few,TGTGCCAGCAGCCCCGACAGATCCTACGAGCAGTACTTC,CASSPDRSYEQYF
NA,TRBV5-4,TRBJ2-3,NA,TGTGCCAGCAGTCCCCCTCCGGGATCCTCCTTTTCAGATACGCAGTATTTT,CASSPPPGSSFSDTQYF
NA,TRBV12-1,TRBJ1-1,once,TGTGCCAGCAGCCCCCCCGGCAGGGACACTGAAGCTTTCTTT,CASSPPGRDTEAFF
NA,TRBV5-4,TRBJ1-1,few,TGTGCCAGCAGCAGGGGACATACGAACACTGAAGCTTTCTTT,CASSRGHTNTEAFF
NA,TRBV7-8,TRBJ1-1,NA,TGTGCCAGCGGGTCACAGGAGCGCGCTTTCTTT,CASGSQERAFF
NA,TRBV5-8,TRBJ1-2,NA,TGTGCAGTCCCCCACAGGGATGACTATGGCTACACCTTC,CAVPHRDDYGYTF
NA,TRBV5-1,TRBJ2-1,NA,TGCGCCAGCAGCTTGAATCGGGGATCCTACAATGAGCAGTTCTTC,CASSLNRGSYNEQFF
NA,TRBV5-6,TRBJ1-3,once,TGTGCCAGCAGCTTGTATCCGGCGGTCTCTGGAAACACCATATATTTT,CASSLYPAVSGNTIYF
TRBD2,TRBV4-1,TRBJ2-3,NA,TGCGCCAGCAGCCAAGATGGCGGGGGGGCGTTCACAGATACGCAGTATTTT,CASSQDGGGAFTDTQYF
NA,TRBV7-6,TRBJ2-5,NA,TGTGCCAGCAGCTTAGGATGGGGGGGCTTAGAGACCCAGTACTTC,CASSLGWGGLETQYF
TRBD2,TRBV7-9,TRBJ2-1,NA,TGTGCCAGCAGCTTTGGGAGCGGGGGGGCCCCTGAGCAGTTCTTC,CASSFGSGGAPEQFF
NA,TRBV5-1,TRBJ2-2,NA,TGCGCCAGCAGCCCCCGGAACACCGGGGAGCTGTTTTTT,CASSPRNTGELFF
TRBD1,TRBV4-1,TRBJ1-5,NA,TGCGCCAGCAGCCAGCCCCCCGGGACAGACAATCAGCCCCAGCATTTT,CASSQPPGTDNQPQHF
NA,TRBV5-1,TRBJ2-5,NA,TGCGCCAGCAGCTTGGTGGCCACAGGGGAGACCCAGTACTTC,CASSLVATGETQYF
TRBD1,TRBV6-5,TRBJ2-7,NA,TGTGCCAGCAGTAGGGGACAGGGACTTTCCGAGCAGTACTTC,CASSRGQGLSEQYF
NA,TRBV6-1,TRBJ1-5,NA,TGTGCCAGCAGTTCCCTTTATAGCAATCAGCCCCAGCATTTT,CASSSLYSNQPQHF
NA,TRBV30,TRBJ2-6,NA,TGTGCCTGGAGTGTAGCTAGTGGGGCCAACGTCCTGACTTTC,CAWSVASGANVLTF
NA,TRBV6-1,TRBJ2-7,few,TGTGCCAGCAGTGAAGCGTGGGTGAGCGCGGGGAAATTCTACGAGCAGTACTTC,CASSEAWVSAGKFYEQYF
NA,TRBV2,TRBJ2-7,NA,TGTGCCAGCAGTTTTTCTTACAGGGACGAGCAGTACTTC,CASSFSYRDEQYF